Listed here are 13 T cell receptor beta chains from one sample, sequenced in a study of T cell repertoires in cytomegalovirus infection (dated by TCRdb to between 2019 and 2020). Their specific antigens are unknown. Reads for this sample came from an Illumina HiSeq 1500. The raw public reads went through TCRdb reprocessing: fastp at Q25, MiXCR clone calling, in-frame beta chains kept. Each entry is one CDR3 protein sequence, shown with its most common DNA and genes. Here the sample has fewer than 1,000,000 distinct CDR3 sequences; around 32% occur a single time. The ten largest clones take up around 15% of the sample. In light of the paper, this sample's treatment or condition label describes: in vitro stimulation with specific CMV peptide epitopes to enrich CMV-specific T cells. The input for sequencing was cultured CD8+ T cells from PBMCs, taken from culture after CMV antigen stimulation. The receptors stem from a human donor in good health (CMV status not recorded). Some clones in this sample may be carry-over from other donors' samples.

The V gene is TRBV15, the J gene TRBJ2-5; weak D call: TRBD2 (6 bases). The germline V and J ends were trimmed by 5 bases and 5 bases, with 15 bases remaining between them. The CDR3 is made up of 14 amino acids. The germline V gene has CDR1 LNHNV and CDR2 YYDKDF (reference sequence). This chain's CDR3 is CATSGGLNQETQYF. The CDR3 DNA sequence: TGTGCCACCAGCGGAGGACTAAATCAGGAGACCCAGTACTTC.

Comment on this clonotype: The junction departs from germline at one end; a sequencing error may be responsible. The rearrangement uses TRBV5-4 and TRBJ2-1; the D is unclear. The germline V gene has CDR1 SGHNT and CDR2 YYREEE (reference sequence). The CDR3 loop spans 12 amino acids. The CDR3 is CASSLGNHEQFF. In DNA form, the CDR3 reads TGTGCCAGCAGTTTGGGGAACCATGAGCAGTTCTTC.

The chain joins TRBV27 to TRBJ2-1; 8 bases agree with TRBD1. V shed 5 bases, J shed 10 bases, and the junction held 13 bases outside the gene matches. The germline V gene encodes CDR1 MNHEY and CDR2 SMNVEV (reference sequence). The CDR3 has 15 amino acids. DNA for the CDR3: TGTGCCAGCAGTCCCGGGACAGGTGGGGCTGGGGAGCAGTTCTTC. Encoded protein: CASSPGTGGAGEQFF.

This clonotype was seen more than once but under ten times. This sequence joins TRBV7-9 and TRBJ1-1; D ambiguous. CDR3 length: 12 amino acids. CDR1 and CDR2 from the germline V gene are SEHNR and FQNEAQ (reference sequence). Trimming left V 7 bases short and J 1 base short, with 7 bases between. The DNA for the CDR3 is TGTGCCAGCACAGGCAGGAACACTGAAGCTTTCTTT. Amino acids: CASTGRNTEAFF.

J is TRBJ2-1 and V is TRBV7-6, with TRBD1 matching 9 bases. V was clipped by 3 bases and J by 8 bases; unmatched bases: 11. Germline CDR1 is SGHVS and CDR2 is FNYEAQ. This CDR3 is 16 amino acids long. The CDR3: CASSLLRDRDRDEQFF. CDR3 sequence (DNA): TGTGCCAGCAGCTTGCTCCGGGACAGGGACCGGGATGAGCAGTTCTTC.

This clonotype was counted between two and nine times. The chain has TRBV27 and TRBJ1-1, with D possibly TRBD1 on 5 matching bases. Trimming stripped 3 bases from V and 4 bases from J, with 12 bases between. The CDR3 is 14 residues long. Germline lookup yields CDR1 MNHEY and CDR2 SMNVEV (reference sequence). The CDR3 loop reads CASSFGGESTEAFF. The CDR3 DNA is TGTGCCAGCAGTTTTGGAGGGGAGAGCACTGAAGCTTTCTTT.

This clonotype was seen repeatedly, ten times or more. The rearrangement joins TRBV5-1 to TRBJ1-1; TRBD1 matches at 8 bases. Trimming removed 2 bases from V and 7 bases from J; junction bases left unmatched: 7. CDR1 and CDR2 from the germline V gene are SGHRS and YFSETQ. The CDR3 sequence is 14 residues long. CDR3 nucleotide sequence: TGCGCCAGCAGCTTTCCCGGGACAGGTTTTGAAGCTTTCTTT. Encoded protein: CASSFPGTGFEAFF.

This clonotype was detected a few times. The V call is TRBV7-9, the J call TRBJ2-1; 7 nucleotides match TRBD1. Germline trimming cut 8 bases from V and 6 bases from J; bases unmatched to any gene: 28. The germline V gene has CDR1 SEHNR and CDR2 FQNEAQ (reference sequence). CDR3 length: 20 amino acids. As DNA, the CDR3 is TGTGCCAGCCAAGGGGGCGGCGAAATTAAGGGGGCGGAAGGTCTCAATGAGCAGTTCTTC. Its translation is CASQGGGEIKGAEGLNEQFF.

The rearrangement links TRBV7-9 to TRBJ1-2; 7 bases fit TRBD1. The V gene end was trimmed by 7 bases and the J gene end by 4 bases; junction bases not matched to a gene: 12. The CDR3 runs 15 residues. CDR1 SEHNR and CDR2 FQNEAQ come from the germline V gene (reference sequence). The CDR3 reads CASTLLGGFSYGYTF. The CDR3 DNA reads TGTGCCAGCACCCTATTAGGGGGCTTTTCCTATGGCTACACCTTC.

This clonotype was recorded a few times. The V gene is TRBV7-3, the J gene TRBJ2-3; D may correspond to TRBD1 or TRBD2 (5 bases each). V was shortened by 5 bases and J by 2 bases, with 14 bases between the two germline ends. The length of the CDR3 is 15 residues. The germline gives CDR1 SGHTA, CDR2 FQGTGA. Here the CDR3 reads CASSVHGTNTDTQYF. The CDR3 DNA reads TGTGCCAGCAGCGTTCACGGGACCAACACAGATACGCAGTATTTT. The variable domain in full, with the rest retrieved from reference TRBV7-3 and TRBJ2-3, is GAGVSQTPSNKVTEKGKYVELRCDPISGHTALYWYRQSLGQGPEFLIYFQGTGAADDSGLPNDRFFAVRPEGSVSTLKIQRTERGDSAVYLCASSVHGTNTDTQYFGPGTRLTVL.

With respect to this clonotype: One end of the junction fails to match germline, which may point to a read error. The chain is built from TRBV7-7 and TRBJ2-3; the D gene could be TRBD1 or TRBD2 (5 bases each). The CDR3 extends over 15 amino acids. Germline CDR1 SSHAT, CDR2 FNYEAQ (reference sequence). The CDR3 is CASSRGPASTDTQYF. For the CDR3, the DNA is TGTGCTAGCAGCCGGGGACCGGCTAGCACAGATACGCAGTATTTT.

The rearrangement uses TRBV28 and TRBJ2-2; maybe TRBD2 (5 bases). The V gene lost 6 bases and the J gene lost 5 bases, with 22 bases spanning the gap. Germline V gene data show CDR1 as MDHEN and CDR2 as SYDVKM. The CDR3 runs 17 residues. CDR3 sequence: CASSLKDRGWRTGELFF. The CDR3 DNA reads as TGTGCCAGCAGCCTAAAGGACCGGGGTTGGAGAACCGGGGAGCTGTTTTTT.

The chain couples TRBV6-5 to TRBJ2-7, with D uncertain. Germline CDR1 is MNHEY and CDR2 is SVGAGI. Trimming removed 0 bases at V and 7 bases at J, with 10 bases between. The CDR3 has 13 residues. Here the CDR3 reads CASSYSSLGEQYV. CDR3 DNA: TGTGCCAGCAGTTACTCGTCCCTGGGAGAGCAGTACGTC.